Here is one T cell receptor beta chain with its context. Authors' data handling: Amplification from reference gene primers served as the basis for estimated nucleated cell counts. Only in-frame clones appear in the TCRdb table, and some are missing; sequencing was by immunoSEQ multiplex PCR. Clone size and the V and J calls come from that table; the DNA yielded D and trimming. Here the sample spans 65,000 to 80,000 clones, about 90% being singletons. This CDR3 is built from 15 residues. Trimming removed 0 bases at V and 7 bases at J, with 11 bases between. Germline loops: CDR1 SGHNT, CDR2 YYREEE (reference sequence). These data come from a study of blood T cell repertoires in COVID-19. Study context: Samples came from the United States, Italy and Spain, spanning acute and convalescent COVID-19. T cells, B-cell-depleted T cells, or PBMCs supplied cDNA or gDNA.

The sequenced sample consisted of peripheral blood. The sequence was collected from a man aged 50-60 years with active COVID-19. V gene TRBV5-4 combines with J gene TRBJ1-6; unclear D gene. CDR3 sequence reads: CASSLDVAGNSPLHF. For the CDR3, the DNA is TGTGCCAGCAGCTTGGATGTCGCGGGGAATTCACCCCTCCACTTT.